Sequencing of this T cell receptor (beta chain) was carried out in a study of blood T cell repertoires in COVID-19. Study as a whole: Donors in Cohort 3 counted as recovered after two negative PCRs, clearance, or symptom resolution.

This clone was seen at least ten times. J was trimmed by 10 bases and V by 3 bases; bases with no gene match: 11. The CDR3 is 15 residues long. The V gene's germline CDR1 is MNHEY and CDR2 SMNVEV (reference sequence). Only in-frame clones appear in the TCRdb table, and some are missing; sequencing was by immunoSEQ multiplex PCR. The sample shows approximately 200,000 clones, 80% to 90% of them seen only once. Ages ranged from about 18 to 89 years, with residence in some 25 US areas. Allocation to cohorts depended on clinical history reported by the participants. Sequencing was performed on PBMCs or T cells enriched from blood (not recorded which). The chain joins TRBV27 to TRBJ2-1, with 8 bases aligning to TRBD1. The receptor was derived from a man aged 25 to 45 in a cohort exposed to, infected with or recovered from COVID-19 (not recorded which). CDR3 region: CASSFVRGLLWEQFF. CDR3 DNA sequence: TGTGCCAGCAGTTTCGTCAGGGGGCTTCTATGGGAGCAGTTCTTC.